This paragraph covers one T cell receptor (beta chain) sequence. This record comes from a study of control samples from healthy donors and cancer patients. Sequencing was performed with immunoSEQ multiplex PCR; in TCRdb, only in-frame clones are kept and a portion is missing. There are about 120,000 clones in the sample; approximately 88% occur only once, and around 3.5% lies in the top ten. The TCR comes from a man between 35 and 55 years old in good health. Sample: blood.

CDR3 bases: TGTGCCACCAGCCGGGACTCGGCGAACACCGGGGAGCTGTTTTTT. It translates to CATSRDSANTGELFF. The V call is TRBV24-1, the J call TRBJ2-2, with a weak D call TRBD2 (6 bases). The CDR3 has 15 amino acids. V was cut by 7 bases and J by 0 bases, with 11 bases left in between. The V gene's germline CDR1 is KGHDR and CDR2 SFDVKD.